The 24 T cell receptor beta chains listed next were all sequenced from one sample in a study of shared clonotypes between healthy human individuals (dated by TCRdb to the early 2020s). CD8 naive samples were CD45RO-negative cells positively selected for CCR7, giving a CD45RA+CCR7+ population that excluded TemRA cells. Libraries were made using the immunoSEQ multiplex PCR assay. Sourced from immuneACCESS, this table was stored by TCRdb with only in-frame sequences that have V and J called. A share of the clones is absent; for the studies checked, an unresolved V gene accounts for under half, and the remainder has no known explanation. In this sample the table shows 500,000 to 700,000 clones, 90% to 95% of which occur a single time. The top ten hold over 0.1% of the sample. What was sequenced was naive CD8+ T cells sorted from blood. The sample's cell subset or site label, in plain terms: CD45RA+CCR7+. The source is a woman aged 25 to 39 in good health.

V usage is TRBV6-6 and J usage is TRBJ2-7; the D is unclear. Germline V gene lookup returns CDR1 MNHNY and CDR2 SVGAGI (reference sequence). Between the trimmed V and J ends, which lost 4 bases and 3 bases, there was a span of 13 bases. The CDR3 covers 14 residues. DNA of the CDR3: TGTGCCAGCAGTTCCCCTGACTGGGGCTACGAGCAGTACTTC. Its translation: CASSSPDWGYEQYF.

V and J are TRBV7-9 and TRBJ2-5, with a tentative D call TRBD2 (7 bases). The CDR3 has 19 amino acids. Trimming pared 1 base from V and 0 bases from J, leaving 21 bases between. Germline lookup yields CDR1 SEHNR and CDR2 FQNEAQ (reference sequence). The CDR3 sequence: CASSLGVGGPLWDQETQYF. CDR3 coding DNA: TGTGCCAGCAGCTTAGGGGTCGGGGGGCCGCTGTGGGACCAAGAGACCCAGTACTTC.

DNA for the CDR3: TGTGCCAGCAGCCAAGATACCGGGTTTAATGAAAAACTGTTTTTT. Translated, it gives CASSQDTGFNEKLFF. J is TRBJ1-4 and V is TRBV14; D not resolved. Trimming stripped 0 bases from V and 4 bases from J, with 9 bases between. The CDR3 covers 15 residues. Germline V gene lookup returns CDR1 SGHDN and CDR2 FVKESK. The variable domain in full, completed from reference TRBV14 and TRBJ1-4, reads EAGVTQFPSHSVIEKGQTVTLRCDPISGHDNLYWYRRVMGKEIKFLLHFVKESKQDESGMPNNRFLAERTGGTYSTLKVQPAELEDSGVYFCASSQDTGFNEKLFFGSGTQLSVL.

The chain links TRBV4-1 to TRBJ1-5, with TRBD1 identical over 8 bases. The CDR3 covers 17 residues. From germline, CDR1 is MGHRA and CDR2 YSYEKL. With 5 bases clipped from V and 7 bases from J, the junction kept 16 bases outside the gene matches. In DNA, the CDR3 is TGCGCCAGCAGCTTACGCGCGACAGGGGCCGAGGGACAGCCCCAGCATTTT. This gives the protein CASSLRATGAEGQPQHF.

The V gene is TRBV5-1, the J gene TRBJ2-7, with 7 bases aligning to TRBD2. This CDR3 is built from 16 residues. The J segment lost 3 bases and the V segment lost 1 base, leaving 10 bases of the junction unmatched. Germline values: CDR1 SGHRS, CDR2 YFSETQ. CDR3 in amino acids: CASSLTSTSRRYEQYF. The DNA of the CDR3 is TGCGCCAGCAGCTTGACCTCGACTAGCAGGCGCTACGAGCAGTACTTC.

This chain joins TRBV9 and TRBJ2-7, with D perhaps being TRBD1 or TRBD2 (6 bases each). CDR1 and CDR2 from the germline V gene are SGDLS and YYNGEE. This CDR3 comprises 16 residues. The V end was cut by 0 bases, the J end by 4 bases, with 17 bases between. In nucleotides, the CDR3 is TGTGCCAGCAGCGTAGGGAGAGCAGGAGGGGGGTACGAGCAGTACTTC. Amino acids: CASSVGRAGGGYEQYF.

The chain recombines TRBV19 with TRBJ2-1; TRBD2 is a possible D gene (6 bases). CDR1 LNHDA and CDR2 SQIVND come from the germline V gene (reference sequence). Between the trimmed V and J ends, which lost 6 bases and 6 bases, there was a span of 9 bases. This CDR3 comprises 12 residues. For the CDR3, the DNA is TGTGCCAGTAGCGGGAGTTTCAATGAGCAGTTCTTC. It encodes CASSGSFNEQFF. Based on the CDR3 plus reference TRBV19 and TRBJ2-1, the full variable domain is DGGITQSPKYLFRKEGQNVTLSCEQNLNHDAMYWYRQDPGQGLRLIYYSQIVNDFQKGDIAEGYSVSREKKESFPLTVTSAQKNPTAFYLCASSGSFNEQFFGPGTRLTVL.

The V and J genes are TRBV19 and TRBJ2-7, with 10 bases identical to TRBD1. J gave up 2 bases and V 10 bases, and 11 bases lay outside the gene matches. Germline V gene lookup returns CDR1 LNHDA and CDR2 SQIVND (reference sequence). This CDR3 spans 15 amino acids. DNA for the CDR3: TGTGCCATTAATTCCCGGGACAGGGGAACCTACGAGCAGTACTTC. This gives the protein CAINSRDRGTYEQYF.

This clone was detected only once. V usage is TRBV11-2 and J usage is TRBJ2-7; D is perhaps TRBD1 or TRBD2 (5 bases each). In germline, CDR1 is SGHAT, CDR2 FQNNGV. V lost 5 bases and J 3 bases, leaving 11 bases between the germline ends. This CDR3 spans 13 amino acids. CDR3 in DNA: TGTGCCAGCAGCATTAGTGGGGGCTACGAGCAGTACTTC. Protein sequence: CASSISGGYEQYF. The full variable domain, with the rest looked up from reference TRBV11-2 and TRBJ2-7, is EAGVAQSPRYKIIEKRQSVAFWCNPISGHATLYWYQQILGQGPKLLIQFQNNGVVDDSQLPKDRFSAERLKGVDSTLKIQPAKLEDSAVYLCASSISGGYEQYFGPGTRLTVT.

The CDR3 bases are TGTGCCCAAAGGGAAGACAGGGCCCTAGCCAAAAACATTCAGTACTTC. It translates to CAQREDRALAKNIQYF. The V call is TRBV27, the J call TRBJ2-4, with 7 bases that match TRBD1. The CDR3 is made up of 16 amino acids. Per germline, CDR1 MNHEY and CDR2 SMNVEV (reference sequence). Trimming removed 11 bases from V and 0 bases from J; junction bases left unmatched: 13.

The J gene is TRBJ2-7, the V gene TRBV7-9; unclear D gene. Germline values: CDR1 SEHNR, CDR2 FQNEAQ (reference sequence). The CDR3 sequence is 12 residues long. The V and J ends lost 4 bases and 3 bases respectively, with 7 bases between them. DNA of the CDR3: TGTGCCAGCAGCTCGGACGGCTACGAGCAGTACTTC. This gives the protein CASSSDGYEQYF. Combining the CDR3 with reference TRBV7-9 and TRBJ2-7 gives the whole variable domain DTGVSQNPRHKITKRGQNVTFRCDPISEHNRLYWYRQTLGQGPEFLTYFQNEAQLEKSRLLSDRFSAERPKGSFSTLEIQRTEQGDSAMYLCASSSDGYEQYFGPGTRLTVT.

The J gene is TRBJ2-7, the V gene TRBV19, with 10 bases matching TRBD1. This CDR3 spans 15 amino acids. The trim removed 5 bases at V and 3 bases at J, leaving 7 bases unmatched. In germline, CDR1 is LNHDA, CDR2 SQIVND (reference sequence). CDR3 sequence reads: CASSVGTGVYYEQYF. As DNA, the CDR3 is TGTGCCAGTAGTGTCGGGACAGGGGTCTACTACGAGCAGTACTTC.

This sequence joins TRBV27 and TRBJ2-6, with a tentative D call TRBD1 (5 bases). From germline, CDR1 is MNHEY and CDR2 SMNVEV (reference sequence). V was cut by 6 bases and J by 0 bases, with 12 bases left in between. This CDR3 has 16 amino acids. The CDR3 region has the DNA TGTGCCAGCAGACCCCCCAGGGCCTCTGGGGCCAACGTCCTGACTTTC. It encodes CASRPPRASGANVLTF.

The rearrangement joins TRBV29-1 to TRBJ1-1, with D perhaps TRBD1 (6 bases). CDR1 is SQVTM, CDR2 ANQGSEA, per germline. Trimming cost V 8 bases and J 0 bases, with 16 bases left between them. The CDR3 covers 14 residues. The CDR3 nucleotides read TGCAGCCTCGAGGGGGGTTGGATGAACACTGAAGCTTTCTTT. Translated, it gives CSLEGGWMNTEAFF. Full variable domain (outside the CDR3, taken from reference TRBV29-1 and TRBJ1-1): SAVISQKPSRDICQRGTSLTIQCQVDSQVTMMFWYRQQPGQSLTLIATANQGSEATYESGFVIDKFPISRPNLTFSTLTVSNMSPEDSSIYLCSLEGGWMNTEAFFGQGTRLTVV.

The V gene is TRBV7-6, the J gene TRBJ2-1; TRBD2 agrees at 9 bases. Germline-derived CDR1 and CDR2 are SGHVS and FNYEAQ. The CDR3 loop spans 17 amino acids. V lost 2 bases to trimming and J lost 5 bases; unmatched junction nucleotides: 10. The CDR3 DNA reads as TGTGCCAGCAGCTTAAGGGCGGGGACTAGCACCGACAATGAGCAGTTCTTC. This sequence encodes CASSLRAGTSTDNEQFF. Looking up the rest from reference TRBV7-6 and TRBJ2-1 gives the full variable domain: GAGVSQSPRYKVTKRGQDVALRCDPISGHVSLYWYRQALGQGPEFLTYFNYEAQQDKSGLPNDRFSAERPEGSISTLTIQRTEQRDSAMYRCASSLRAGTSTDNEQFFGPGTRLTVL.

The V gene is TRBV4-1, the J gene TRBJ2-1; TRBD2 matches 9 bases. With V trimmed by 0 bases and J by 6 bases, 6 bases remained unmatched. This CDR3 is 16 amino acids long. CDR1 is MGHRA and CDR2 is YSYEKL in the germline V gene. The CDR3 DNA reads TGCGCCAGCAGCCAAGATATGCGCGGGAGGGCCAATGAGCAGTTCTTC. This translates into CASSQDMRGRANEQFF.

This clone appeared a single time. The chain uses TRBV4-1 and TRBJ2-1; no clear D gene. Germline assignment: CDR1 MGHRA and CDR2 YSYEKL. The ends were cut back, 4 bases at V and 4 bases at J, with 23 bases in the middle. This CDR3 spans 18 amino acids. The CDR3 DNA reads TGCGCCAGCAGCCTGCCGACAAGCCCAGACCCGAAATACAATGAGCAGTTCTTC. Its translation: CASSLPTSPDPKYNEQFF.

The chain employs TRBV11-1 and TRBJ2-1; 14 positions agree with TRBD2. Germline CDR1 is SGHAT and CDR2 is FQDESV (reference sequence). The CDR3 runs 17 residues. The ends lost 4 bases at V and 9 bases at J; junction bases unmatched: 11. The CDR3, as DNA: TGTGCCAGCAGCTCCTCCGGGACTAGCGGGAGAGTGGGTGAGCAGTTCTTC. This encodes CASSSSGTSGRVGEQFF.

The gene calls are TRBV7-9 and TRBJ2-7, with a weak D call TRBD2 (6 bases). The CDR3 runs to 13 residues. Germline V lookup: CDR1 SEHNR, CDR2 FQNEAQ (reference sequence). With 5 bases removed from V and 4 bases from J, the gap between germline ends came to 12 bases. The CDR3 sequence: CASSLDGGYEQYF. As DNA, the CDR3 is TGTGCCAGCAGCCTCGATGGAGGGTACGAGCAGTACTTC.

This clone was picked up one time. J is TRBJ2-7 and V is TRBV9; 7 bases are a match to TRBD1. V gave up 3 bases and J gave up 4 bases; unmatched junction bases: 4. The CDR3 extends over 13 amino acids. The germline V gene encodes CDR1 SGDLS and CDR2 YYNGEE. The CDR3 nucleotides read TGTGCCAGCAGCGCGACAGGGTGGTACGAGCAGTACTTC. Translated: CASSATGWYEQYF.

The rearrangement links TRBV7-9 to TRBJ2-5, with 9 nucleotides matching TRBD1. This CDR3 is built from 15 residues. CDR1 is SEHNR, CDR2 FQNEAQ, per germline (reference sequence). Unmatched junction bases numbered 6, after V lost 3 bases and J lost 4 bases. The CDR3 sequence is CASSLGQGFVETQYF. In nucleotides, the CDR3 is TGTGCCAGCAGCTTGGGACAGGGATTCGTAGAGACCCAGTACTTC.

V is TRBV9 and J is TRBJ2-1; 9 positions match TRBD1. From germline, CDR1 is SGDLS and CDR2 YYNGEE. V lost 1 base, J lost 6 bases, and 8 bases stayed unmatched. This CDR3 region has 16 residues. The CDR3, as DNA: TGTGCCAGCAGCGTAACAGGGGGCTTAACGGGCAATGAGCAGTTCTTC. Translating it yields CASSVTGGLTGNEQFF.

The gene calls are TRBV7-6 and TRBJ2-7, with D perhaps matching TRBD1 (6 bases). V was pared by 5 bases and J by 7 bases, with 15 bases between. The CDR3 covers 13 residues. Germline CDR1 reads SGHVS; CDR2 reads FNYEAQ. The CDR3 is CASSPGAGDEQYF. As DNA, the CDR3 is TGTGCCAGCAGCCCCGGGGCAGGGGATGAGCAGTACTTC.

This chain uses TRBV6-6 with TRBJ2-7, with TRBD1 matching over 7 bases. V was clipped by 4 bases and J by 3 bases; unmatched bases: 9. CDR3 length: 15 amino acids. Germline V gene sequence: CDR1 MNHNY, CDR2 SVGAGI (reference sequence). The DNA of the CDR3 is TGTGCCAGCAGTTCGGGGAACCGGGACAGCTACGAGCAGTACTTC. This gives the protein CASSSGNRDSYEQYF.